Here is one T cell receptor beta chain with its context. What it binds is not known. The germline CDR1 and CDR2 sequences are SGHDN and FVKESK. The V end was cut by 4 bases, the J end by 9 bases, with 13 bases between. The CDR3 is made up of 12 amino acids. This sample stems from a study of OX40 agonist ivuxolimab in advanced cancers. About the research overall: Every 2 weeks, patients received ivuxolimab intravenously, dosed at 0.01 to 10 mg/kg. General observations from the study: Doses of 0.1 to 3.0 mg/kg were accompanied by clonal expansion of CD4+ and CD8+ blood T cells by week 6.

The data were produced by immunoSEQ multiplex PCR, yet TCRdb's version contains in-frame clones alone and is incomplete. The sample has about 64,000 clones; roughly nine tenths are singletons. Systemic immunosuppression or a history of autoimmune disease excluded patients. This clonotype was sampled from an adult with an advanced solid tumor such as melanoma, head and neck, liver or kidney cancer. Sequencing used CD4+ or CD8+ T cells sorted from blood, obtained in a trial of the OX40 agonist ivuxolimab. This chain uses TRBV14 with TRBJ2-7; a possible D gene is TRBD2 (5 bases). The CDR3 loop reads CASSPKGVVQYF. In nucleotides, the CDR3 is TGTGCCAGCAGCCCGAAGGGAGTGGTGCAGTACTTC.